The rows below give T cell receptor beta chains drawn from one sample of a study of early T cells in non-severe SARS-CoV-2 infection. TCRdb fed the 5' RACE reads into MiXCR, producing one record per CDR3 protein. The sample has some 38,000 distinct CDR3 sequences, roughly 5% seen once; the top ten hold 25% to 30%. Sequencing was done on a sample of whole blood. The source is an adult who was a healthcare worker with PCR-confirmed SARS-CoV-2 infection or an uninfected control (not recorded which). Each CDR3 is given with its conserved first and last residue. The D gene is left open where the match is weak. Clone size is not always given. Where it is, it says once, few, many or a class for expanded clones.

many	TRBV28	TRBJ1-5	.	TGTGCCAGCAGTTTAATGGGGGGCGGCCAGCCCCAGCATTTT	CASSLMGGGQPQHF
.	TRBV12-5	TRBJ2-1	TRBD1	TGTGCTAGTGGTTTAAGGGGGACAGACAATGAGCAGTTCTTC	CASGLRGTDNEQFF
many	TRBV12-3/TRBV12-4	TRBJ2-7	.	TGTGCCAGCAGTTTGTCGGGTAGCTCCTACGAGCAGTACTTC	CASSLSGSSYEQYF
many	TRBV29-1	TRBJ1-5	.	TGCAGCGTTGAAGGAGGGATCAATCAGCCCCAGCATTTT	CSVEGGINQPQHF
many	TRBV7-2	TRBJ2-1	.	TGTGCCAGCAGCTTAACTAACCCCGGGGGTCCCTCCTACAATGAGCAGTTCTTC	CASSLTNPGGPSYNEQFF
many	TRBV20-1	TRBJ1-2	TRBD1	TGCAGTGCTAGTGGACCCGGGACAGGGGGCGGCTACACCTTC	CSASGPGTGGGYTF
many	TRBV19	TRBJ2-2	.	TGTGCCAGTAGTGTCGACAGTTACACCGGGGAGCTGTTTTTT	CASSVDSYTGELFF
many	TRBV24-1	TRBJ1-2	.	TGTGCCACCAGTGTTACAGGGCTTGGCTACACCTTC	CATSVTGLGYTF
few	TRBV18	TRBJ2-7	TRBD1	TGTGCCAGCTCACCACCCACGGGACAGGGTATAGGTACCCCTTATCTGCAGTACTTC	CASSPPTGQGIGTPYLQYF
medium-sized	TRBV12-3/TRBV12-4	TRBJ1-2	.	TGTGCCAGCAGTGGACAGCCCTACTATGGCTACACCTTC	CASSGQPYYGYTF
many	TRBV20-1	TRBJ1-2	.	TGCAGTGCACGGGATACGTTGAAGGGCGATTATGGCTACACCTTC	CSARDTLKGDYGYTF
many	TRBV7-9	TRBJ2-2	.	TGTGCCAGCAGCTTAAACCAGGGTGTGGCCGGGGAGCTGTTTTTT	CASSLNQGVAGELFF
few	TRBV6-2/TRBV6-3	TRBJ2-7	TRBD2	TGTGCCAGCATCAGACGGGGGGTGCTCTACGAGCAGTACTTC	CASIRRGVLYEQYF
many	TRBV12-3/TRBV12-4	TRBJ2-1	.	TGTGCCAGCCGGCCCGGGACGGCCCCTAATGAGCAGTTCTTC	CASRPGTAPNEQFF
few	TRBV25-1	TRBJ1-6	TRBD1	TGTGCCAGCAGGACAGGGAAATCACCCCTCCACTTT	CASRTGKSPLHF
many	TRBV5-4	TRBJ2-3	TRBD2	TGTGCCAGCAGCTTGGAGGGACTAGCGGGTGGTTTCAGCACAGATACGCAGTATTTT	CASSLEGLAGGFSTDTQYF
many	TRBV20-1	TRBJ2-1	TRBD2	TGCAGTGCTGGGACTAGCGGGAACTATGAGCAGTTCTTC	CSAGTSGNYEQFF
many	TRBV20-1	TRBJ1-1	TRBD1	TGCAGTGCGGCCCTGACAGGGGCGATGAACACTGAAGCTTTCTTT	CSAALTGAMNTEAFF
many	TRBV7-9	TRBJ2-1	.	TGTGCCAGCAGCTTAGGGGCGGGACAGCGAGGGTTCGGGCATTACAATGAGCAGTTCTTC	CASSLGAGQRGFGHYNEQFF
few	TRBV11-2	TRBJ2-3	.	TGTGCCAGCAGCCCCCGTGCGGGACAACGTACGCAGTATTTT	CASSPRAGQRTQYF
many	TRBV10-3	TRBJ2-4	TRBD1	TGTGCCATCAGTGAGCGGACAGGGGATATCAACATTCAGTACTTC	CAISERTGDINIQYF
.	TRBV12-3/TRBV12-4	TRBJ1-5	.	TGTGCCAGCAGTTTTATAAGGGATCAGCCCCAGCATTTT	CASSFIRDQPQHF
.	TRBV7-9	TRBJ2-2	.	TGTGCCAGCAGCCGCGATCGTAATTCGAACACCGGGGAGCTGTTTTTT	CASSRDRNSNTGELFF
many	TRBV12-3/TRBV12-4	TRBJ2-5	.	TGTGCCAGCAAGAGGCAGATCCAAGAGACCCAGTACTTC	CASKRQIQETQYF
many	TRBV7-8	TRBJ1-2	TRBD1	TGTGCCAGCAGCGAGGACAGGAACTATGGCTACACCTTC	CASSEDRNYGYTF
many	TRBV20-1	TRBJ2-7	TRBD2	TGCAGTGCGCGGAGCGGGGGGAAATACGAGCAGTACTTC	CSARSGGKYEQYF
many	TRBV24-1	TRBJ2-3	TRBD2	TGTGCCACCAGTGAGGCTAGCGGGAGTCATACGCAGTATTTT	CATSEASGSHTQYF
many	TRBV7-9	TRBJ2-5	.	TGTGCCAGCAGCCCCGGACTCCCGGGGGAGACCCAGTACTTC	CASSPGLPGETQYF
few	TRBV3-1	TRBJ1-1	TRBD1	TGTGCCAGCAGCCCAGGGACAGGGGAGGTCGAAGCTTTCTTT	CASSPGTGEVEAFF
many	TRBV5-6	TRBJ1-5	.	TGTGCCAGCAGCCTCGATAGGATGGACAGCCTCAATCAGCCCCAGCATTTT	CASSLDRMDSLNQPQHF
many	TRBV28	TRBJ2-7	TRBD1	TGTGCCAGCAGTTTACTGGGACAGGGGAGGTACGAGCAGTACTTC	CASSLLGQGRYEQYF
many	TRBV20-1	TRBJ2-4	.	TGCAGTGCTCGGGCAACAGACAAAAACATTCAGTACTTC	CSARATDKNIQYF
few	TRBV5-1	TRBJ2-1	.	TGCGCCAGCAGCTCCGGACAGATCAATGAAGTTCTGATCGAGCAGTTCTTC	CASSSGQINEVLIEQFF
many	TRBV12-5	TRBJ2-7	.	TGTGCTAGTGGTTTGGTAGTGAGTAGTATCTACGAGCAGTACTTC	CASGLVVSSIYEQYF
.	TRBV7-6	TRBJ2-1	TRBD2	TGTGCCAGCAGCTTCCTGGCGGGAGGCTCCCCGTCAAATGAGCAGTTCTTC	CASSFLAGGSPSNEQFF